These 4 T cell receptor beta chains originate from one sample sequenced in a study of cytomegalovirus exposure and HLA in healthy donors. The PCR employed 60 Vbeta primers together with 13 Jbeta primers. Sequencing was performed with immunoSEQ multiplex PCR; in TCRdb, only in-frame clones are kept and a portion is missing. The profile covers 150,000 to 200,000 clones, with 80% to 85% appearing a single time and 0.25% to 0.3% taken by the ten largest. Specimen: PBMCs. The receptors come from a boy aged 5 to 17 in good health and CMV-seronegative.

The gene calls are TRBV19 and TRBJ1-1; the D is unclear. The CDR3 length is 12 residues. Deletions cut 3 bases from V and 7 bases from J, with 9 bases between. From germline, CDR1 is LNHDA and CDR2 SQIVND (reference sequence). The CDR3 protein is CASSMGVGEAFF. The CDR3 region has the DNA TGTGCCAGTAGTATGGGCGTGGGTGAAGCTTTCTTT. The variable domain in full, completed from reference TRBV19 and TRBJ1-1, reads DGGITQSPKYLFRKEGQNVTLSCEQNLNHDAMYWYRQDPGQGLRLIYYSQIVNDFQKGDIAEGYSVSREKKESFPLTVTSAQKNPTAFYLCASSMGVGEAFFGQGTRLTVV.

This clone was detected only once. This chain links TRBV27 with TRBJ2-3; TRBD2 matches 8 bases. Losses at the gene ends were 5 bases for V and 1 base for J; bases not matched to a gene: 8. Germline V gene sequence: CDR1 MNHEY, CDR2 SMNVEV (reference sequence). CDR3 length: 16 residues. CDR3 region: CASSTYLAGRTDTQYF. The CDR3 DNA reads as TGTGCCAGCAGTACTTATCTAGCGGGCCGCACAGATACGCAGTATTTT.

The chain links TRBV7-6 to TRBJ1-1; D gene uncertain. V gave up 6 bases and J gave up 2 bases, with 10 bases separating them. CDR3 length equals 13 residues. Germline V gene sequence: CDR1 SGHVS, CDR2 FNYEAQ. The CDR3: CASRRALNTEAFF. The DNA of the CDR3 is TGTGCCAGCAGGAGAGCGTTAAACACTGAAGCTTTCTTT.

The J gene is TRBJ1-2, the V gene TRBV10-3; no clear D gene. V was cut by 8 bases and J by 8 bases, with 12 bases left in between. Germline loops: CDR1 ENHRY, CDR2 SYGVKD. The CDR3 is 11 residues long. CDR3 protein: CAIFGIPGYTF. The CDR3 region has the DNA TGTGCCATCTTTGGCATTCCAGGCTACACCTTC.